This TCR beta chain derives from a study of CD8+CD57+ T cells in acquired aplastic anemia. The TCR beta profiling, which covered VDJ combination and CDR3 sequence, was carried out using genomic DNA as the template. TCRdb fed the reads into MiXCR, producing one record per CDR3 protein. The table has fewer than 200,000 distinct CDR3 sequences, 50% to 75% seen once. The CDR3 has 14 amino acids. The V gene's germline CDR1 is SGDLS and CDR2 YYNGEE. The V and J ends lost 0 bases and 1 base respectively, with 8 bases between them. This clonotype was detected a few times. This chain links TRBV9 with TRBJ2-7, with a tentative D call TRBD2 (5 bases). The TCR was taken from a human donor in good health. Specimen: sorted CD4+, CD8+, or CD8+CD57+ T cells (not recorded which) from PBMCs. This CDR3 reads CASSVDGESYEQYF. CDR3 in DNA: TGTGCCAGCAGCGTAGACGGGGAGTCCTACGAGCAGTACTTC.